A selection of T cell receptor beta chains follows, all from one sample in a study of glioma-infiltrating T cells after dendritic cell vaccination. Assay: immunoSEQ multiplex PCR; the TCRdb copy retains only in-frame clones and omits some. The repertoire holds around 83,000 clones, approximately 81% seen once, with around 8% in the top ten. This specimen consisted of blood, obtained after dendritic cell vaccination. These receptors all stem from a human donor with glioblastoma. Each CDR3 is given with its conserved first and last residue. A D gene is named only where the DNA matches it firmly. The listing skips clone size in some rows; elsewhere it reads once, few, many or a size class.

clone size	D gene	V gene	CDR3 length	J gene	CDR3 protein	CDR3 DNA
-	-	TRBV28	17	TRBJ2-6	CASSLFGESGGANVLTF	TGTGCCAGCAGTTTATTCGGGGAAAGTGGTGGGGCCAACGTCCTGACTTTC
-	TRBD1	TRBV27	16	TRBJ1-4	CASSPRQGGGPEKLFF	TGTGCCAGCAGTCCCCGACAGGGTGGGGGACCAGAAAAACTGTTTTTT
-	TRBD2	TRBV27	16	TRBJ2-3	CASSLLAGGNTDTQYF	TGTGCCAGCAGTTTACTAGCGGGGGGAAACACAGATACGCAGTATTTT
once	-	TRBV7-9	13	TRBJ1-2	CASSRSGESGYTF	TGTGCCAGCAGCCGTTCGGGGGAATCTGGCTACACCTTC
-	-	TRBV28	17	TRBJ1-5	CASSLRTQFLSNQPQHF	TGTGCCAGCAGTTTGAGGACTCAATTTCTTAGCAATCAGCCCCAGCATTTT
-	-	TRBV6-4	15	TRBJ1-3	CASTSRGYRRNTIYF	TGTGCCAGCACCTCTCGGGGGTACCGTCGAAACACCATATATTTT
once	TRBD1	TRBV29-1	17	TRBJ2-5	CSVDGVGRGISGETQYF	TGCAGCGTTGATGGGGTTGGCAGGGGGATTTCGGGAGAGACCCAGTACTTC
-	TRBD2	TRBV5-4	16	TRBJ2-1	CASSPRTSGLYNEQFF	TGTGCCAGCAGCCCCAGGACTAGCGGGCTCTACAATGAGCAGTTCTTC
-	-	TRBV7-2	15	TRBJ1-5	CASSLDRAGNQPQHF	TGTGCCAGCAGCTTAGACAGGGCGGGCAATCAGCCCCAGCATTTT
-	TRBD1	TRBV19	14	TRBJ1-1	CASSMDRGNTEAFF	TGTGCCAGTAGTATGGACAGGGGAAACACTGAAGCTTTCTTT
-	TRBD1	TRBV6-5	16	TRBJ1-1	CASSYVTGTANTEAFF	TGTGCCAGCAGTTACGTTACTGGGACAGCGAACACTGAAGCTTTCTTT
-	TRBD1	TRBV7-2	15	TRBJ1-2	CASSLAGRDRDVYTF	TGTGCCAGCAGCTTAGCTGGTCGGGACAGGGACGTCTACACCTTC
medium-sized	TRBD2	TRBV13	16	TRBJ2-7	CASSGYSGGPIYEQYF	TGTGCCAGCAGCGGCTATAGCGGGGGGCCGATCTACGAGCAGTACTTC
once	-	TRBV2	14	TRBJ2-2	CASRDSSATGELFF	TGTGCCAGTAGAGACAGCTCAGCTACCGGGGAGCTGTTTTTT
-	-	TRBV5-6	15	TRBJ1-6	CASSETGRGESPLHF	TGTGCCAGCAGCGAGACAGGTAGAGGAGAATCACCCCTCCACTTT
-	-	TRBV27	14	TRBJ1-2	CASSLSGQAYGYTF	TGTGCCAGCAGTTTATCAGGCCAGGCCTATGGCTACACCTTC
-	-	TRBV15	14	TRBJ2-1	CATSTPSEGNEQFF	TGTGCCACCAGCACCCCTAGCGAGGGGAATGAGCAGTTCTTC
-	-	TRBV4-1	15	TRBJ2-3	CASSQVGTGTDTQYF	TGCGCCAGCAGCCAAGTTGGTACAGGCACAGATACGCAGTATTTT
-	TRBD2	TRBV18	12	TRBJ2-5	CAATSGEETQYF	TGTGCCGCTACTAGCGGGGAAGAGACCCAGTACTTC
-	TRBD1	TRBV5-4	13	TRBJ1-2	CASSWDRDYGYTF	TGTGCCAGCAGCTGGGACAGGGATTATGGCTACACCTTC
-	TRBD2	TRBV6-5	13	TRBJ2-7	CASKSGGTTEQYF	TGTGCCAGCAAAAGCGGGGGGACAACAGAGCAGTACTTC
-	TRBD2	TRBV18	15	TRBJ2-7	CASSLTSGSSYEQYF	TGTGCCAGCTCATTAACTAGCGGAAGCTCCTACGAGCAGTACTTC
-	-	TRBV6-5	14	TRBJ1-3	CASSFDRTGNTIYF	TGTGCCAGCAGTTTCGACAGGACCGGAAACACCATATATTTT
-	TRBD2	TRBV4-2	15	TRBJ2-7	CASSPGAGESYEQYF	TGTGCCAGCAGCCCGGGAGCGGGAGAGTCCTACGAGCAGTACTTC
once	-	TRBV19	15	TRBJ1-5	CASSIAGISNQPQHF	TGTGCCAGTAGTATAGCAGGGATCAGCAATCAGCCCCAGCATTTT
once	TRBD1	TRBV30	13	TRBJ2-7	CAWRQTGTYEQYF	TGTGCCTGGAGACAGACAGGGACCTACGAGCAGTACTTC
-	-	TRBV7-3	15	TRBJ2-1	CASSSQGFSYNEQFF	TGTGCCAGCAGCTCGCAGGGTTTCTCCTACAATGAGCAGTTCTTC
-	-	TRBV19	15	TRBJ2-3	CASSILAGTTDTQYF	TGTGCCAGTAGTATACTGGCGGGTACCACAGATACGCAGTATTTT
-	-	TRBV5-1	14	TRBJ1-2	CASSLLGADDGYTF	TGCGCCAGCAGCTTGTTAGGGGCAGATGATGGCTACACCTTC
once	TRBD1	TRBV2	14	TRBJ1-2	CASSSTGGIYGYTF	TGTGCCAGCAGTTCGACAGGGGGCATCTATGGCTACACCTTC
-	TRBD2	TRBV5-3	15	TRBJ2-1	CARSAGLAGVNEQFF	TGTGCCAGAAGCGCGGGGCTAGCGGGAGTTAATGAGCAGTTCTTC
-	TRBD2	TRBV11-3	16	TRBJ2-3	CASSLVTREGQDTQYF	TGTGCCAGCAGCTTAGTAACGCGGGAGGGCCAAGATACGCAGTATTTT
-	TRBD1	TRBV11-1	14	TRBJ1-1	CASSRGDRNTEAFF	TGTGCCAGCAGCCGAGGGGACAGGAACACTGAAGCTTTCTTT
-	TRBD2	TRBV4-1	16	TRBJ2-5	CASSQGSRGVRETQYF	TGCGCCAGCAGCCAAGGCAGTCGGGGGGTGCGGGAGACCCAGTACTTC
-	-	TRBV7-9	13	TRBJ1-2	CASSPSQGSGYTF	TGTGCCAGCAGCCCGAGCCAGGGATCCGGCTACACCTTC
-	-	TRBV4-1	16	TRBJ2-6	CASSQAGISGANVLTF	TGCGCCAGCAGCCAAGCGGGAATCTCTGGGGCCAACGTCCTGACTTTC
few	-	TRBV5-5	15	TRBJ1-1	CASSLAGQKNTEAFF	TGTGCCAGCAGCTTGGCCGGACAGAAGAACACTGAAGCTTTCTTT